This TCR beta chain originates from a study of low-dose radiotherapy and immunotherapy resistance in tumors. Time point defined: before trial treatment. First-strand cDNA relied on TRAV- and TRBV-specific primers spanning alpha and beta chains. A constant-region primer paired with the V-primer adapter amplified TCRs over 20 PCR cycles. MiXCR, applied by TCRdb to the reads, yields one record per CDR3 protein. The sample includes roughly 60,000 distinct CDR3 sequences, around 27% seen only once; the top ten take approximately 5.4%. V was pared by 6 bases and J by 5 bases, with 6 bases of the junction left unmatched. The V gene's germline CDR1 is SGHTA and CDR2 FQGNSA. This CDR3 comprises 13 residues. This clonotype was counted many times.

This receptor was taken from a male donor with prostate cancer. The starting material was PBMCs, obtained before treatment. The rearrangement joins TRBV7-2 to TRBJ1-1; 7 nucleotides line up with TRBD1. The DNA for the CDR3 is TGTGCCAGCAGAACTACAGGGGTAACTGAAGCTTTCTTT. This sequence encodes CASRTTGVTEAFF.